Given below is one T cell receptor (beta chain) in context. What this receptor recognizes is not known. No quality values exist for individual bases; no much larger clone is one base distant. The CDR3 holds 17 amino acids from the cysteine to the phenylalanine. Only the CDR3 DNA stays, 51 bases, in frame from base 1. V is cut back by 6 bases and J by 4 bases, with 13 bases in the junction unmatched. For CDR1 and CDR2, the germline V gene lists SGDLS and YYNGEE. This specimen comes from a study of T cell clones after liver transplantation (dated by TCRdb to between 2018 and 2021). As for the study more broadly: The samples were obtained from ITN030ST, a randomized trial that attempted immunosuppression withdrawal within 2 years after liver transplantation. The study cohort included 8 liver transplant recipients, of whom 3 were classified as tolerant and 5 as non-tolerant. Donor-reactive T cell clones were identified using TCRbeta sequencing after a pre-transplant mixed lymphocyte reaction and were then followed in post-transplant blood. Tolerance meant complete immunosuppression withdrawal for at least one year without liver enzymes rising beyond twice the upper limit of normal. Until randomization at 12-24 months post-transplant, subjects were given standard immunosuppression, with no induction therapy. Blood samples were collected pre-transplant, pre-randomization before withdrawal, and post-randomization after either complete withdrawal or failed withdrawal. As an antigen-independent comparator for donor-reactive sequences, third party-reactive TCRbeta sequences were also identified from pre-transplant MLRs. Three of the eight recipients were HCV-positive; the others were transplanted for non-autoimmune, non-viral indications. Summary of the overall study and its limitations: In most of the 8 subjects, regardless of tolerance or HCV status, circulating donor-reactive CD4 TCRbeta sequences dropped significantly post-transplant. Conclusions were preliminary, limited by small, heterogeneous patient numbers and non-standardized post-transplant time points. When repertoire turnover was taken into account, detection of donor-reactive sequences was significantly reduced in 7 of 8 subjects for CD4 and in 8 of 8 subjects for CD8. The decline in donor-reactive sequences exceeded the decline in third party-reactive sequences, suggesting partial antigen-specific deletion that was unrelated to withdrawal success. In a couple of subjects, low numbers of available donor cells limited the measurable donor-reactive repertoire. Because no allograft tissue specimens were available, donor-reactive T cells may have migrated into the graft instead of being deleted.

Unstimulated PBMCs, after thawing, were stained for CD3, CD4 and CD8 and then FACS-sorted into CD3+CD4+ and CD3+CD8+ populations. All 8 studied subjects were randomized to withdrawal of immunosuppression. The Qiagen DNeasy Blood and Tissue Kit was used for genomic DNA isolation. High-throughput TCRbeta CDR3 sequencing of frozen genomic DNA was performed by immunoSEQ, including PCR amplification, mapping, bias correction and internal controls. On the authors' methods: Only productive rearrangements were retained, with each unique TCRbeta sequence defined by its CDR3 nucleotide sequence together with its V and J gene. For a sequence to be called donor-reactive, it needed a frequency of at least 0.01% and at least 5-fold expansion in CFSE-low cells compared with unstimulated pre-transplant cells. Minimum frequency thresholds were set for each subject based on the unstimulated sample with the lowest template count, ensuring at least 90% detection power. Jensen-Shannon divergence between the top 1000 TCRbeta sequences post- versus pre-transplant served as the measure of repertoire turnover. Two-sided Fisher's exact tests were used to test for changes in how often donor-reactive sequences were detected. TCRdb limited this immuneACCESS table to in-frame rearrangements with V and J called. A share of clones is missing; checked studies link under half to unresolved V genes, and the rest is unexplained. V, J and clone size derive from that table, while D and trimming were established from the DNA sequence. This sample is represented by about 15,000 clones; more than 65% of them were singletons. Together, the top ten hold approximately 28% of the sample.

The sequencing here drew on CD8+ T cells from blood, taken 45 to 50 months after liver transplant. The chain uses TRBV9 and TRBJ2-2; 9 bases in the middle match TRBD2. The receptor was isolated from a human patient who received a liver transplant. Following transplantation, T cells from the graft donor may be among those present. At the DNA level, the sequence is TGTGCCAGCAATGTAGATAGCGGGAGTCCCTTCACCGGGGAGCTGTTTTTT. Translated, this is CASNVDSGSPFTGELFF.